The clone carrying this TCR beta chain was seen more than once but under ten times. Its antigen is not identified. This entry belongs to a study of beta chain features in type 1 diabetes. The isolated RNA, all of it, was reverse transcribed, so expressed TCRB transcripts were what got sequenced. Clones were read by immunoSEQ multiplex PCR, and TCRdb kept only the in-frame ones, dropping some. Here the sample spans 120,000 to 150,000 clones, 10% being singletons. Trimming cost V 0 bases and J 7 bases, with 15 bases left between them. The CDR3 consists of 14 residues. Germline CDR1 is SQVTM and CDR2 is ANQGSEA. Study-level findings and limits: A potential influence of HLA type upon TCRB rearrangement remained unresolved herein.

This TCR derives from a man aged 18 to 29 in good health. The sequencing sample was made of naive CD4+ T cells from blood. V is TRBV29-1 and J is TRBJ1-1; D call uncertain. CDR3 sequence reads: CSVEEDTRENEAFF. The CDR3 nucleotides read TGCAGCGTTGAAGAGGATACGCGGGAAAATGAAGCTTTCTTT.